This TCR beta chain was retrieved from a study of regulatory T cells. Study-wide points: In CD3G-deficient patients, conventional CD4+ T cells were enriched for hydrophobic CDR3 residues at positions 6 and 7. In patients, unique TRB V-J pairs were restricted and V/J usage skewed, especially in Tregs.

Primers: 52 TRBV forward and 13 TRBJ reverse. Assay used: immunoSEQ multiplex PCR; TCRdb lists only in-frame clones, some missing. The table has more than 25,000 clones, about 90% seen once. A couple of CD3G-deficient patients had more severe autoimmunity; all had some. At testing, patients were 2 to 39 years old, with reduced naive and increased memory T-cell proportions. Sorting split CD4+ cells into CD25-high CD127-low Tregs and CD25-low CD127-high conventional T cells. Trimming at V came to 0 bases and at J to 4 bases, leaving 5 bases not matched to a gene. In germline, CDR1 is MNHNY, CDR2 SVGAGI (reference sequence). This CDR3 region has 15 residues. Comment on this clone: Antigen unknown.

The source material was conventional CD4+ T cells sorted from blood. The TCR originated in a person in their late teens or twenties with CD3G deficiency. The genes are TRBV6-6 and TRBJ1-1, with 7 bases fitting TRBD1. CDR3 bases: TGTGCCAGCAGTTACTCGAAGGGGGCGGGCACTGAAGCTTTCTTT. The encoded protein is CASSYSKGAGTEAFF.